This T cell receptor beta chain was captured in a study of T cell responses to AZD1222 COVID-19 vaccine. Clones were read by immunoSEQ multiplex PCR, and TCRdb kept only the in-frame ones, dropping some. The sample has about 150,000 clones, around 90% seen once. This clone appeared a few times. Its antigen is unknown. Findings and caveats of the study: The reported proportion of spike-specific TCRs targeting unmutated variant regions was nearly half. The repertoires were collected only after the peak T cell response. Clonal diversity was possibly underestimated, and the donors were mostly white British, with more females.

Germline lookup yields CDR1 MGHRA and CDR2 YSYEKL. The length of the CDR3 is 14 residues. The germline V and J ends were trimmed by 4 bases and 8 bases, with 15 bases remaining between them. The V and J genes are TRBV4-1 and TRBJ1-3; D ambiguous. The source of this sequence is an adult in good health. The material was peripheral blood, obtained on day 0 of AZD1222 vaccination. The CDR3 loop reads CASSRVPNGDTIYF. The CDR3 bases are TGCGCCAGCAGCCGAGTTCCGAACGGGGACACCATATATTTT.